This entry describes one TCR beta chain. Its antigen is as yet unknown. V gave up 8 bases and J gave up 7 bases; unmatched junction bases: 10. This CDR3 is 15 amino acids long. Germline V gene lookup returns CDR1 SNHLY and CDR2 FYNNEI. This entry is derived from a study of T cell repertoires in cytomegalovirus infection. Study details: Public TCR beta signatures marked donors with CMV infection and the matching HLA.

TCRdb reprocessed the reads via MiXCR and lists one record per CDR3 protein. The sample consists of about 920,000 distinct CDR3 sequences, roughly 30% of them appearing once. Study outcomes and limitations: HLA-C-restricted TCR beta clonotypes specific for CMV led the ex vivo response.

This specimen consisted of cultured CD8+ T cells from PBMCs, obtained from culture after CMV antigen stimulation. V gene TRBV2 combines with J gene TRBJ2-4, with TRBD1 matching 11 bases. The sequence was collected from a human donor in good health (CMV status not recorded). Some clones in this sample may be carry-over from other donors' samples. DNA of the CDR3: TGTGCCAGCTTCCAAGGACAGGGGGCGAGGAACATTCAGTACTTC. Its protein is CASFQGQGARNIQYF.